The rows below give T cell receptor beta chains drawn from one sample of a study of T-cell memory formation after mild COVID-19. A single record per CDR3 protein comes from TCRdb applying MiXCR to the 5' RACE reads. The sample lists 350,000 to 500,000 distinct CDR3 sequences; 20% to 30% were seen once. Sequencing was done on a sample of PBMCs or a T cell subset sorted from them (not recorded which). The receptors were gathered from an adult woman who had mild COVID-19 (a few samples of this study predate the infection). Cell type and time point are not known. CDR3s include the opening cysteine and the closing phenylalanine or tryptophan. A D gene is named only where the DNA matches it firmly. Some rows mark clone size as missing; the rest say once, few, many or name a class of expanded clone.

d_call j_call clone_size v_call cdr3_nt cdr3_aa
. TRBJ2-1 . TRBV19 TGTGCCAGTAGTACCCCTCCTTACAATGAGCAGTTCTTC CASSTPPYNEQFF
. TRBJ2-3 once TRBV20-1 TGCAGTGCTCGACCCGGGATGGATACGCAGTATTTT CSARPGMDTQYF
TRBD2 TRBJ2-5 few TRBV3-1 TGTGCCAGCAGCCAGGGACTAGCGGGAGGAGAGACCCAGTACTTC CASSQGLAGGETQYF
. TRBJ2-1 many TRBV5-1 TGCGCCAGCACTCTGGGAGCATACAATGAGCAGTTCTTC CASTLGAYNEQFF
. TRBJ1-1 . TRBV12-3/TRBV12-4 TGTGCCAGCAGTTTAGCTCCGGGGGCCCGGGCTTTCTTT CASSLAPGARAFF
. TRBJ1-1 once TRBV15 TGTGCCACCAGCAGAGTGGCCAGGGTGAACACTGAAGCTTTCTTT CATSRVARVNTEAFF
. TRBJ2-1 few TRBV7-3 TGTGCCAGCAGCTTAACGTACACTAGCTCCTACAATGAGCAGTTCTTC CASSLTYTSSYNEQFF
TRBD1 TRBJ2-3 few TRBV20-1 TGCAGTGCTACCGCCGGGACAGGGGGCGCAGATACGCAGTATTTT CSATAGTGGADTQYF
. TRBJ2-3 few TRBV7-9 TGTGCCAGCAGCTTACTAGGCGCGACCACAGATACGCAGTATTTT CASSLLGATTDTQYF
. TRBJ1-5 . TRBV11-2 TGTGCCAGCAGCCGCGCAGGTGGAGGCAATCAGCCCCAGCATTTT CASSRAGGGNQPQHF
TRBD2 TRBJ2-1 . TRBV20-1 TGCAGTGCTAGAGGGGAGCGGGGCTTCAATGAGCAGTTCTTC CSARGERGFNEQFF
. TRBJ2-7 few TRBV5-1 TGCGCCAGCAGCTTGTGGGGAATTCGGCACGAGCAGTACTTC CASSLWGIRHEQYF
. TRBJ1-1 few TRBV2 TGTGCCAGCAGCCGGGATCCCAAGATTTCGGGTGAAGCTTTCTTT CASSRDPKISGEAFF
. TRBJ2-1 . TRBV7-2 TGTGCCAGCAGCTACTTTAACAATGAGCAGTTCTTC CASSYFNNEQFF
. TRBJ2-7 few TRBV5-1 TGCGCCAGCAGCTCGCCGGAGGCGTTCTACGAGCAGTACTTC CASSSPEAFYEQYF
. TRBJ2-7 few TRBV18 TGTGCCAGCTCACCACCGCAGGGCGGTACCTACGAGCAGTACTTC CASSPPQGGTYEQYF
. TRBJ2-2 once TRBV11-3 TGTGCCAGAAGCTCGGCCGGGAGCACCGGGGAGCTGTTTTTT CARSSAGSTGELFF
. TRBJ1-2 . TRBV4-1 TGCGCCAGCAGCCAAGAGGCCCGAACGAACTATGGCTACACCTTC CASSQEARTNYGYTF